This T cell receptor beta chain was retrieved from a study of blood T cells in healthy people across ages. Study outcomes and limitations: Diversity was higher, and naive CD4+ cells more numerous, in long-lived donors than in aged donors. Strong correlation linked observed beta diversity and percent naive T cells.

A second roughly 6 to 11 cycle PCR used barcoded and J-beta primers. A template-switch adaptor that had 12 random nucleotides put a tag on each cDNA molecule. TCRdb fed the 5' RACE reads into MiXCR, producing one record per CDR3 protein. The data hold some 1,500,000 distinct CDR3 sequences, with approximately 39% observed a single time. In regard to this clonotype: Its antigen is as yet unknown.

The germline CDR1 and CDR2 sequences are SGHRS and YFSETQ. This CDR3 has 14 residues. With V trimmed by 4 bases and J by 3 bases, 6 bases remained unmatched. The chain combines TRBV5-1 with TRBJ1-2, with 7 bases that match TRBD1. The material sequenced was blood. This sequence was found in a young woman in good health. The CDR3 here is CASSDLTGDYGYTF. The CDR3 DNA sequence: TGCGCCAGCAGCGATCTAACAGGGGACTATGGCTACACCTTC.